The TCR beta chain described here comes from a study of cytomegalovirus exposure and HLA in healthy donors. Study in general: HLA-typed donors were the source of about 85 million unique TCRs, which an early data release held. Study outcomes and limitations: A later examination showed that TCR association rates differed by HLA locus, with DRB1 most and HLA-C fewest.

Healthy bone marrow donors made up the donors. Vbeta (60) and Jbeta (13) primers were used in the PCR. Produced via immunoSEQ multiplex PCR; TCRdb's table is partial and in-frame only. The sample lists about 130,000 clones; more than 60% were seen once. In regard to this clone: Antigen specificity is unknown.

This TCR came from a woman aged 40 to 49 in good health and CMV-seropositive. The sequenced material came from PBMCs.

The chain's CDR3 is CASSLSGQNQPQHF. The CDR3 DNA reads TGTGCCAGCAGCTTATCGGGACAGAATCAGCCCCAGCATTTT. This chain joins TRBV7-9 and TRBJ1-5; 7 positions agree with TRBD1. Germline V lookup: CDR1 SEHNR, CDR2 FQNEAQ (reference sequence). Germline trimming cut 2 bases from V and 4 bases from J; bases unmatched to any gene: 2. The CDR3 is 14 amino acids.